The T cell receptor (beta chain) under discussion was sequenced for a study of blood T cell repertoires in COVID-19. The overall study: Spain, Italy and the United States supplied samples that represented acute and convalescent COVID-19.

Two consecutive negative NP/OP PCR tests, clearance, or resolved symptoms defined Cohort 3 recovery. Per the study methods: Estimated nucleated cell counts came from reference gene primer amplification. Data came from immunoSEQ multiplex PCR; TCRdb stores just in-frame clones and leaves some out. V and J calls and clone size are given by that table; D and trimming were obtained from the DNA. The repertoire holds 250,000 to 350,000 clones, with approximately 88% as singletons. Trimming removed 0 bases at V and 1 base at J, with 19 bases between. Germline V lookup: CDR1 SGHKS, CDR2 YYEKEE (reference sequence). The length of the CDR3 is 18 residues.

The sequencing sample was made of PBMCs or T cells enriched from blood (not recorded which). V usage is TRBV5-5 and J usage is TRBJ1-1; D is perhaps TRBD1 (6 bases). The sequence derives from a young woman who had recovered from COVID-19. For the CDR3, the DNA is TGTGCCAGCAGCTTGGCCAGGGGCCGGGCGCAAAGGAACACTGAAGCTTTCTTT. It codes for CASSLARGRAQRNTEAFF.